Detailed here is one T cell receptor (beta chain). It has no known antigen specificity. Base qualities were left out, and no much larger clone turns up one base away. This sample is part of a study of Tregs in tolerant kidney transplant recipients (dated by TCRdb to between 2019 and 2020). Describing the broader study: The study applied TCRbeta sequencing to find donor-specific regulatory T cells before combined kidney and bone marrow transplantation and then followed those same cells after transplant. Several methods of expanding Tregs specific for an allogeneic donor were compared by TCRbeta repertoire sequencing in a few healthy controls.

Overall study results and their limits: Biological reproducibility was not examined directly, but technical replication error appeared to be minimal. Expanding Tregs with activated donor B cells appeared to identify the most biologically relevant and donor-specific TCRbeta repertoire. The study was constrained by small patient numbers, and validation of the findings is required in larger populations and under other immunosuppression protocols.

For TCRbeta CDR3 sequencing, genomic DNA was extracted from sorted cells using the QIAGEN DNeasy Blood and Tissue Kit. High-throughput TCRbeta CDR3 sequencing, including PCR amplification with bias correction and internal controls, was performed commercially through immunoSEQ. On the study's bioinformatics: Unique productive TCRbeta sequences were defined by CDR3 nucleotide sequence where primers matched, and otherwise by CDR3 amino acid sequence together with Vbeta and Jbeta genes. Sorting error was corrected by removing sequences shared between sorted populations at a frequency ratio of 2:1 or less, and the remaining shared sequences were assigned to the higher population. A sequence counted as donor-reactive if, in CFSE-low cells, the sequence had a frequency of at least 0.01% and was expanded at least 5-fold compared with unstimulated cells. Jensen-Shannon divergence calculated on the top 100 TCRbeta sequences ranked by frequency was used to measure repertoire divergence. For samples with multiple sequencing runs, sorting error was corrected in each run separately before the runs were combined. TCRdb mirrors the immuneACCESS table, restricted to in-frame sequences. Some clones are absent from its copies; in checked studies, under half trace to an unresolved V gene, and the reason for the others is unknown. V, J and clone size reflect that table, while D and trimming were determined from the DNA. This sample is represented by more than 95,000 clones; 92% of them were singletons. The ten largest make up roughly 0.63% of the sample.

Via the germline V gene, CDR1 is SGHRS and CDR2 YFSETQ. Trimming at the junction amounts to 4 bases on V and 1 base on J, and the germline ends lie 17 bases apart. The cysteine opens and the phenylalanine closes a CDR3 of 16 amino acids. Solely the CDR3 DNA is kept, with 48 bases framed from the first base. Unstimulated Tregs (CD4+CD25+CD127-), CD4+ non-Tregs (CD4+CD25-), CD4 and CD8 cells were FACS-sorted from thawed PBMCs. Blood from healthy controls was obtained either as purchased buffy coats or from healthy volunteers. Healthy control blood was processed to PBMCs with a Ficoll density gradient and then cryopreserved, whereas patient PBMCs were collected both before and after transplant.

The receptor chain draws on TRBV5-1 and TRBJ1-1, and TRBD1 may be the D gene, going by 5 matching bases. The sequencing sample was made of CD4+ T cells from blood. The receptor's source is a human donor in good health. The CDR3 sequence is CASSRDGHLENTEAFF. The DNA sequence is given as TGCGCCAGCAGCAGGGACGGACACCTGGAGAACACTGAAGCTTTCTTT. Outside the CDR3, residues come from the reference TRBV5-1 and TRBJ1-1 proteins, so the full variable domain is: KAGVTQTPRYLIKTRGQQVTLSCSPISGHRSVSWYQQTPGQGLQFLFEYFSETQRNKGNFPGRFSGRQFSNSRSEMNVSTLELGDSALYLCASSRDGHLENTEAFFGQGTRLTVV.